This is a list of T cell receptor beta chains from one sample in a study of vaccination and CD4 T cells after COVID-19. Each CDR3 protein gets one entry after TCRdb re-called the PCR reads with MiXCR. The data hold 9,000 to 13,000 distinct CDR3 sequences, with about 33% observed a single time. Their specific antigens are unknown. This sample comprised CD4+ T cells from blood, cultured in vitro, obtained after SARS-CoV-2 vaccination. The receptors derive from a human donor who had recovered from COVID-19. Both conserved end residues are part of each CDR3. The D gene is left open where the match is weak. Clone size, where shown, is once, few, many, or a class for clones that have expanded.

>-|TRBV20-1|few|TRBJ2-3
TGCAGTGCTAGATTTTTGGGTGGCGACGACACAGATACGCAGTATTTT
CSARFLGGDDTDTQYF
>TRBD1|TRBV28|medium-sized|TRBJ2-7
TGTGCCAGCAGTTTAACTAGGCAGGGGGCTCAGTACTTC
CASSLTRQGAQYF
>-|TRBV20-1|medium-sized|TRBJ2-2
TGCAGTGCCCTGAGGAGGACGGGCACCGGGGAGCTGTTTTTT
CSALRRTGTGELFF
>TRBD2|TRBV2|-|TRBJ2-5
TGTGCCAGCAGTGCCGGGACTAGCGGGGGGCAAGAGACCCAGTACTTC
CASSAGTSGGQETQYF
>TRBD2|TRBV9|-|TRBJ2-3
TGTGCCAGCAGCGTAGTCGTAGCGGGAGGGGTGCAGTATTTT
CASSVVVAGGVQYF
>TRBD2|TRBV20-1|medium-sized|TRBJ2-7
TGCAGTGCTAGTCTGGGCGGGAGGGCCAACTACGAGCAGTACTTC
CSASLGGRANYEQYF
>-|TRBV7-2|few|TRBJ2-3
TGTGCCAGCAGCTTAGCGGGTCTCACAGATACGCAGTATTTT
CASSLAGLTDTQYF
>-|TRBV6-1|-|TRBJ2-7
TGTGCCAGCCTGAGGGGGTCTTCCTACGAGCAGTACTTC
CASLRGSSYEQYF
>TRBD2|TRBV7-9|-|TRBJ2-1
TGTGCCTGGGGGTTGGGGACTAGCGCCTCTGGGCAGTTCTTC
CAWGLGTSASGQFF
>TRBD1|TRBV12-3/TRBV12-4|medium-sized|TRBJ2-7
TGTGCCAGCAGTTCGAGGGACAGGGGACGGCACGAGCAGTACTTC
CASSSRDRGRHEQYF
>TRBD2|TRBV14|-|TRBJ2-5
TGTGCCAGCAGCCTGTCGGGCGGGAGGCTGGGAGAGACCCAGTACTTC
CASSLSGGRLGETQYF
>-|TRBV28|-|TRBJ2-3
TGTGCCAGCATCTCGAGGGCCGGGATGGGCACAGATACGCAGTATTTT
CASISRAGMGTDTQYF
>-|TRBV5-4|-|TRBJ2-2
TGTGCCAGCAGCCCACTCAAGCGAGCGAACACCGGGGAGCTGTTTTTT
CASSPLKRANTGELFF
>TRBD2|TRBV6-5|-|TRBJ2-1
TGTGCCAGCAGTTACATCCAGGGGACTAGCGGGGCTAATGAGCAGTTCTTC
CASSYIQGTSGANEQFF
>-|TRBV24-1|once|TRBJ2-7
TGTGCCACCAGTGACCCCCGGGACCGATCCTACGAGCAGTACTTC
CATSDPRDRSYEQYF
>-|TRBV6-5|-|TRBJ2-7
TGTGCCAGCAGTTACTCGTGGGGAGTCTACGAGCAGTACTTC
CASSYSWGVYEQYF
>-|TRBV20-1|few|TRBJ1-1
TGCAGTGCTAGAGCCAGGGCGCGGGGGGCTTTCTTT
CSARARARGAFF
>-|TRBV2|-|TRBJ1-1
TGTGCCAGCAGTCAAACCCCCGGGACTGAAGCTTTCTTT
CASSQTPGTEAFF
>-|TRBV30|-|TRBJ1-2
TGTGCCTGGGGGATACAGGGAGGGCGCTATGGCTACACCTTC
CAWGIQGGRYGYTF
>TRBD2|TRBV12-3/TRBV12-4|-|TRBJ2-1
TGTGCCAGCAGTCTTAAAGGGGCGGGAGTGCGAAATGAGCAGTTCTTC
CASSLKGAGVRNEQFF
>-|TRBV6-2/TRBV6-3|-|TRBJ2-7
TGTGCCAGCCAAAGGGGAGACGAGCAGTACTTC
CASQRGDEQYF
>-|TRBV19|-|TRBJ1-3
TGTGCCAGTAACGTGGGTCACTCTGGAAACACCATATATTTT
CASNVGHSGNTIYF
>-|TRBV7-2|few|TRBJ1-1
TGTGCCAGCAGCTTAGTTCGAACTACCAACACTGAAGCTTTCTTT
CASSLVRTTNTEAFF
>-|TRBV27|-|TRBJ2-5
TGTGCCAGCAGTTTGGGGAGGCTACCTGAAGAGACCCAGTACTTC
CASSLGRLPEETQYF
>-|TRBV27|-|TRBJ2-1
TGTGCCAGCAGTGCGGGGGAGCAGTTCTTC
CASSAGEQFF
>TRBD2|TRBV11-2|-|TRBJ2-7
TGTGCCAGCAGCTTGGAATTTAGCGGGAGGGCCTCGTACGAGCAGTACTTC
CASSLEFSGRASYEQYF
>-|TRBV4-3|-|TRBJ1-1
TGCGCCAGCAGCCGACAGCCTAGAAACACTGAAGCTTTCTTT
CASSRQPRNTEAFF
>TRBD1|TRBV28|-|TRBJ1-1
TGTGCCAGCAGACGGACAGGAGGTGGGTATGAAGCTTTCTTT
CASRRTGGGYEAFF
>-|TRBV7-8|-|TRBJ1-6
TGTGCCAGCAGCGCCCTACAGGGAATATCTAATTCACCCCTCCACTTT
CASSALQGISNSPLHF
>TRBD1|TRBV25-1|-|TRBJ2-6
TGTGCCAGCAGTGGGGACAGAACCTCTGGGGCCAACGTCCTGACTTTC
CASSGDRTSGANVLTF
>-|TRBV7-6|-|TRBJ2-3
TGTGCCAGCAGCTTAGGGACAGATACGCAGTATTTT
CASSLGTDTQYF
>TRBD1|TRBV7-2|-|TRBJ2-7
TGTGCCAGCAGAAGCGGACAGGGGGCCTCCTACGAGCAGTACTTC
CASRSGQGASYEQYF
>-|TRBV6-1|-|TRBJ1-5
TGTGCCAGCAGTACTCCGGGCTCCCGATGGGATCGGCCCCAGCATTTT
CASSTPGSRWDRPQHF
>-|TRBV10-3|few|TRBJ2-5
TGTGCCACGACAGGAGGGGGCGGCGGGGAGACCCAGTACTTC
CATTGGGGGETQYF
>-|TRBV21-1|-|TRBJ2-7
TGTGCCAGCAGCTCCCATAGCGAGTGGAGCTCCTACGAGCAGTACTTC
CASSSHSEWSSYEQYF
>-|TRBV6-1|-|TRBJ2-3
TGTGCCAGCAGAAAGACAGTCGTAGCAGATACGCAGTATTTT
CASRKTVVADTQYF
>-|TRBV27|few|TRBJ2-3
TGTGCCAGCAGTCTACGGCGGGGAACAGATACGCAGTATTTT
CASSLRRGTDTQYF
>-|TRBV5-4|few|TRBJ1-2
TGTGCCAGCAGCCTCCGGGACCCCTATGGCTACACCTTC
CASSLRDPYGYTF
>-|TRBV28|-|TRBJ2-7
TGTGCCAGCAGTACTACTTACGAGCAGTACTTC
CASSTTYEQYF
>-|TRBV19|-|TRBJ1-5
TGTGCCAGTAGTATATCCCAGGGGAGGGATCAGCCCCAGCATTTT
CASSISQGRDQPQHF
>-|TRBV6-5|-|TRBJ1-1
TGTGCCAGCAGTTCACAGGGAAACACTGAAGCTTTCTTT
CASSSQGNTEAFF
>TRBD2|TRBV20-1|few|TRBJ2-1
TGCAGTGCTACTAGCGGGAGTAGAATCCCCTACAATGAGCAGTTCTTC
CSATSGSRIPYNEQFF
>TRBD1|TRBV28|few|TRBJ1-5
TGTGCCAGCAGTTTACAGGGGGCCTTCAATCAGCCCCAGCATTTT
CASSLQGAFNQPQHF
>TRBD2|TRBV15|-|TRBJ2-3
TGTGCCACCAGCAGAGATCTGAGTAGCGGGAGTGCAGATACGCAGTATTTT
CATSRDLSSGSADTQYF
>-|TRBV28|few|TRBJ2-7
TGTGCCACGAGGACAGCCTCCTACGAGCAGTACTTC
CATRTASYEQYF
>TRBD2|TRBV27|-|TRBJ2-3
TGTGCCAGCAGTTTAGCGGGACTAGCGTTTACGCAGTATTTT
CASSLAGLAFTQYF